This T cell receptor beta chain is drawn from a study of T cell responses to AZD1222 COVID-19 vaccine. Study results and limitations: The donors showed a predominance of white British ancestry and of females, with possible underestimation of clonal diversity. Without day 14 samples, only post-peak T cell repertoires were studied.

V was clipped by 6 bases and J by 2 bases, with 13 bases between them. Germline V gives CDR1 KGHSH, CDR2 LQKENI. This CDR3 contains 14 residues. Data came from immunoSEQ multiplex PCR; TCRdb stores just in-frame clones and leaves some out. The sample gives 150,000 or so clones, 80% to 90% of which show up once; around 5% is in the top ten. To note about this clone: Antigen: not known.

This sequence joins TRBV18 and TRBJ1-2; D not certain. The receptor comes from an adult in good health. The specimen comprised peripheral blood, sampled on day 0 of AZD1222 vaccination. As DNA, the CDR3 is TGTGCCAGCTCTCCTCCGACCGGAAACTATGGCTACACCTTC. Residues: CASSPPTGNYGYTF.